This T cell receptor (beta chain) was sequenced in a study of T cells in narcolepsy. Repertoires were generated with immunoSEQ multiplex PCR, while TCRdb's copy carries only in-frame clones and drops some. The table lists tens of thousands of clones, 81% of them singletons. Study observations and caveats: Comparing one patient's CSF and blood CD4+ clonotypes highlighted HCRT- and TRIB2-specific autoreactive clonotypes. Autoreactive clonotypes reportedly recurred in blood of same and different patients, not controls. In some patient and control memory CD4+ samples, autoreactive clones were absent.

On this clone itself: Its antigen is undetermined.

The trim removed 5 bases at V and 5 bases at J, leaving 7 bases unmatched. The CDR3 sequence is 14 residues long. Germline values: CDR1 SGHTA, CDR2 FQGNSA. The specimen sequenced was memory (CD45RA-) CD4+ T cells from blood. This chain connects TRBV7-2 to TRBJ2-5, with 8 positions matching TRBD1. This receptor was taken from a human donor in good health. CDR3 in DNA: TGTGCCAGCAGCGCCCGGGACAGGAGGGAGACCCAGTACTTC. As protein: CASSARDRRETQYF.